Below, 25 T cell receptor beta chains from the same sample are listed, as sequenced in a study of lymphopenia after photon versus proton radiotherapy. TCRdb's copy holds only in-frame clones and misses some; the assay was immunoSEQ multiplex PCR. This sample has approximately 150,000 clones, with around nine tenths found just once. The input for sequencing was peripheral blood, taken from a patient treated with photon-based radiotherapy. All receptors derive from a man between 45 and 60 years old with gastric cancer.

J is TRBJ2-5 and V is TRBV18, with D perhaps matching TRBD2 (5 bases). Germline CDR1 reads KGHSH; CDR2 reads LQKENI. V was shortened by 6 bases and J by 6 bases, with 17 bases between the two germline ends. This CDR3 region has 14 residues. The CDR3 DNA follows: TGTGCCAGCTCCACGTCACCTAGCAGGCAGACCCAGTACTTC. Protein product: CASSTSPSRQTQYF.

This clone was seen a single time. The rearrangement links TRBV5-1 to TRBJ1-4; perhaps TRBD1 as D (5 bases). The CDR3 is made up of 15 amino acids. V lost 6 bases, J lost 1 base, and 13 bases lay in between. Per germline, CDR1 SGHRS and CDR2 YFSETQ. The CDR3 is CASKGDPGTNEKLFF. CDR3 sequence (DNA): TGCGCCAGCAAAGGGGACCCTGGAACTAATGAAAAACTGTTTTTT.

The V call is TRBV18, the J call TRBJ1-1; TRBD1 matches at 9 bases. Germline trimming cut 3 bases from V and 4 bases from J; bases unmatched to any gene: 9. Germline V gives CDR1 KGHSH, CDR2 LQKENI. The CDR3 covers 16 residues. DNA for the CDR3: TGTGCCAGCTCACCTCTCCAGGGACAGGGTTTCACTGAAGCTTTCTTT. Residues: CASSPLQGQGFTEAFF.

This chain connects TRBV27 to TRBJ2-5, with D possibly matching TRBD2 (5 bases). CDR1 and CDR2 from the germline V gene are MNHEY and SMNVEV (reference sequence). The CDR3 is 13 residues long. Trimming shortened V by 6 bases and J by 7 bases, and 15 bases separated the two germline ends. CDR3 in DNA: TGTGCCAGCAGGGCTACTAGTCCTTCGACCCAGTACTTC. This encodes CASRATSPSTQYF.

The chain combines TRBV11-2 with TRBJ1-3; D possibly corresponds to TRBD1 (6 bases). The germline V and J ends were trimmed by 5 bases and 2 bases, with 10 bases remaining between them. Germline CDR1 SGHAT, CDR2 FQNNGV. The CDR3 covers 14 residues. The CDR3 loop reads CASSPGQPGNTIYF. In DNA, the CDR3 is TGTGCCAGCAGCCCTGGACAGCCTGGAAACACCATATATTTT.

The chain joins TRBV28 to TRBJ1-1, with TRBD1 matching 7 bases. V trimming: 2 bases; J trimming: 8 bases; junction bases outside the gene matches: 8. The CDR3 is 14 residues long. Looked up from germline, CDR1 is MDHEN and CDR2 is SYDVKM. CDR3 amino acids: CASSLGAGGTEAFF. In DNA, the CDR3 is TGTGCCAGCAGTTTAGGCGCAGGGGGAACGGAAGCTTTCTTT.

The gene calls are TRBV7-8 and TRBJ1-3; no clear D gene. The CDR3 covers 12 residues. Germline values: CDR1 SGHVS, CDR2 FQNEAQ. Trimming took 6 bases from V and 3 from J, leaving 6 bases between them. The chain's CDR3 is CASSYSGNTIYF. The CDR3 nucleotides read TGTGCCAGCAGTTACAGTGGAAACACCATATATTTT. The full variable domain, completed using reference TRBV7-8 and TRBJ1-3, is GAGVSQSPRYKVAKRGQDVALRCDPISGHVSLFWYQQALGQGPEFLTYFQNEAQLDKSGLPSDRFFAERPEGSVSTLKIQRTQQEDSAVYLCASSYSGNTIYFGEGSWLTVV.

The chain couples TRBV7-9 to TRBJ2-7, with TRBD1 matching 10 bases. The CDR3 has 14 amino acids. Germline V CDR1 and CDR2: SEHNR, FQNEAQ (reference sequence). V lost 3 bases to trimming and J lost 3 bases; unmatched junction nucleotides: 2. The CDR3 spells CASSFRTGGYEQYF. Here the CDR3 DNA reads TGTGCCAGCAGCTTTAGGACAGGGGGCTACGAGCAGTACTTC.

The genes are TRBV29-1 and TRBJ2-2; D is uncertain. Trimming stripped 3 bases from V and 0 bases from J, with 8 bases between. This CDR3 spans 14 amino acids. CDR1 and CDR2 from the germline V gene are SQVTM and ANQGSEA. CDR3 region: CSVEGGANTGELFF. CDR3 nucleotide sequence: TGCAGCGTTGAGGGCGGTGCGAACACCGGGGAGCTGTTTTTT.

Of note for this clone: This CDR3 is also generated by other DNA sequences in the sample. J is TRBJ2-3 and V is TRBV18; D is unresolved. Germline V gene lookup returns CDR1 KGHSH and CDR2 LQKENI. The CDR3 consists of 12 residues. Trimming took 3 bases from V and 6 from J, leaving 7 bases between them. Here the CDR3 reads CASSPLGDTQYF. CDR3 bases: TGTGCCAGCTCACCTCTAGGGGATACGCAGTATTTT.

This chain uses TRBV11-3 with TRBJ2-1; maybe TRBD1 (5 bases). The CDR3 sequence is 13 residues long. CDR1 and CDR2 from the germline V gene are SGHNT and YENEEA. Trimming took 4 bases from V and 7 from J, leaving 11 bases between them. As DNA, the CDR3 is TGTGCCAGCAGCTCCCAGGGCCGGAATGAGCAGTTCTTC. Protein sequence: CASSSQGRNEQFF.

The CDR3 is CATSRDPSRTVFGNQPQHF. In DNA form, the CDR3 reads TGTGCCACCAGCAGAGATCCTTCGAGGACAGTATTCGGCAATCAGCCCCAGCATTTT. This chain uses TRBV15 with TRBJ1-5, with TRBD1 as a possible D gene (6 bases). Per germline, CDR1 LNHNV and CDR2 YYDKDF (reference sequence). V gave up 0 bases and J gave up 2 bases, with 20 bases separating them. This CDR3 comprises 19 residues. Full variable domain (remainder filled in from reference TRBV15 and TRBJ1-5): DAMVIQNPRYQVTQFGKPVTLSCSQTLNHNVMYWYQQKSSQAPKLLFHYYDKDFNNEADTPDNFQSRRPNTSFCFLDIRSPGLGDTAMYLCATSRDPSRTVFGNQPQHFGDGTRLSIL.

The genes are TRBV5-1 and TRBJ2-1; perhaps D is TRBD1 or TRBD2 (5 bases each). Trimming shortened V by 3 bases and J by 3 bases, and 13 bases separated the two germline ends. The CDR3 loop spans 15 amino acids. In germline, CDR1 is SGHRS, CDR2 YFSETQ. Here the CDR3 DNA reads TGCGCCAGCAGCTGGGTGGGGGACGACTACAATGAGCAGTTCTTC. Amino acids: CASSWVGDDYNEQFF.

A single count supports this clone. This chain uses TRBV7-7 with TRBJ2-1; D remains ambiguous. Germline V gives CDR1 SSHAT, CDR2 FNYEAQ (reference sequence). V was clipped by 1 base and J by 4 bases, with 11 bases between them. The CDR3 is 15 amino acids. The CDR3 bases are TGTGCCAGCAGCTTAGGGAACAGCGCTTACAATGAGCAGTTCTTC. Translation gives CASSLGNSAYNEQFF.

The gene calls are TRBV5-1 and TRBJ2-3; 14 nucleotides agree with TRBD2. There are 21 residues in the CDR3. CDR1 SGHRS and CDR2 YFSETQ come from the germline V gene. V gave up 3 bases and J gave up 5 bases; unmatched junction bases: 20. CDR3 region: CASSSTSTPLTSGRAIDTQYF. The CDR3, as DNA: TGCGCCAGCAGCTCCACCTCGACCCCACTGACTAGCGGGAGGGCCATAGATACGCAGTATTTT. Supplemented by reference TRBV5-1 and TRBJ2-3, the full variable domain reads KAGVTQTPRYLIKTRGQQVTLSCSPISGHRSVSWYQQTPGQGLQFLFEYFSETQRNKGNFPGRFSGRQFSNSRSEMNVSTLELGDSALYLCASSSTSTPLTSGRAIDTQYFGPGTRLTVL.

For the CDR3, the DNA is TGTGCCAGCAGTTTATACAGGGGGCATAGAGCTTTCTTT. Its protein product is CASSLYRGHRAFF. The chain carries TRBV28 and TRBJ1-1, with 9 bases lining up with TRBD1. The junction had 4 bases not matched to a gene; V was cut back by 1 base and J by 10 bases. The germline V gene has CDR1 MDHEN and CDR2 SYDVKM. This CDR3 region has 13 residues. The full variable domain, its missing parts supplied by reference TRBV28 and TRBJ1-1, is DVKVTQSSRYLVKRTGEKVFLECVQDMDHENMFWYRQDPGLGLRLIYFSYDVKMKEKGDIPEGYSVSREKKERFSLILESASTNQTSMYLCASSLYRGHRAFFGQGTRLTVV.

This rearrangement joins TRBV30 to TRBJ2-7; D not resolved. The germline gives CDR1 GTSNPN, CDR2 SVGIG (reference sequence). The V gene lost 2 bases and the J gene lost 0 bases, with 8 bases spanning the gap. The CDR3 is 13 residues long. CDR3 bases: TGTGCCTGGAGTCGATCGAGCTCCTACGAGCAGTACTTC. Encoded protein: CAWSRSSSYEQYF.

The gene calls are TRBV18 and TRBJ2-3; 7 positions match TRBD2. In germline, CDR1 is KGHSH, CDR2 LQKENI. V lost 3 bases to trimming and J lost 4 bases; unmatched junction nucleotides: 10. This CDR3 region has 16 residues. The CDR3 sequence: CASSPPGAGDPDTQYF. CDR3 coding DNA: TGTGCCAGCTCACCCCCCGGGGCGGGAGACCCAGATACGCAGTATTTT.

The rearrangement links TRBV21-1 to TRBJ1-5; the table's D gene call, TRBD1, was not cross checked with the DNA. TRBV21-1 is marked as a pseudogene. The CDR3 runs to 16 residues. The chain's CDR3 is CASSSSGLWGNQPQHF. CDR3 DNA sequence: TGTGCCAGCAGCTCCTCAGGGTTGTGGGGCAATCAGCCCCAGCATTTT.

CDR3 loop: CASGLVQGVQETQYF. The CDR3, as DNA: TGTGCTAGTGGTTTGGTCCAGGGGGTACAAGAGACCCAGTACTTC. V and J are TRBV12-5 and TRBJ2-5; 7 bases align to TRBD1. The V gene's germline CDR1 is LGHNT and CDR2 FRNRAP. The CDR3 has 15 residues. Unmatched junction bases numbered 3, after V lost 0 bases and J lost 2 bases.

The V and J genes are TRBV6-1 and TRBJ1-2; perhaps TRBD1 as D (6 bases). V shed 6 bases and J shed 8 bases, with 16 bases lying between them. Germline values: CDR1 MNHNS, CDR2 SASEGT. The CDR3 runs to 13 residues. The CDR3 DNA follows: TGTGCCAGCAGCAAAGCGGGGGGGCTGGGCTACACCTTC. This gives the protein CASSKAGGLGYTF.

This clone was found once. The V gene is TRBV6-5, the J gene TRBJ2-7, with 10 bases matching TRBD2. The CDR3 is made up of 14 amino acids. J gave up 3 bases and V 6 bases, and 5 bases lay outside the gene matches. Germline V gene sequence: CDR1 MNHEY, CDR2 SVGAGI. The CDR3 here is CASSTLAGDYEQYF. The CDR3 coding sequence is TGTGCCAGCAGCACCCTAGCGGGAGACTACGAGCAGTACTTC.

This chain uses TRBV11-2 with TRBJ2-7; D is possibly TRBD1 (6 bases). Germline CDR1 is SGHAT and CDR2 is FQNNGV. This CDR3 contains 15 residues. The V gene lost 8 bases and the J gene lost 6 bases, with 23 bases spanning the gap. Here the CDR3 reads CASSDRRTAPFEQYF. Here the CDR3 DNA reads TGTGCCAGCTCAGATCGGAGGACAGCCCCTTTCGAGCAGTACTTC. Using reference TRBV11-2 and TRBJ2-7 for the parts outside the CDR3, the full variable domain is EAGVAQSPRYKIIEKRQSVAFWCNPISGHATLYWYQQILGQGPKLLIQFQNNGVVDDSQLPKDRFSAERLKGVDSTLKIQPAKLEDSAVYLCASSDRRTAPFEQYFGPGTRLTVT.

The CDR3 loop is CASSVEGRVNTEAFF. In DNA, the CDR3 is TGTGCCAGCAGCGTAGAGGGCAGAGTGAACACTGAAGCTTTCTTT. V usage is TRBV9 and J usage is TRBJ1-1; D remains ambiguous. The V and J ends lost 0 bases and 0 bases respectively, with 9 bases between them. The CDR3 runs 15 residues. CDR1 is SGDLS and CDR2 is YYNGEE in the germline V gene. Variable domain in full (rest from reference TRBV9 and TRBJ1-1): DSGVTQTPKHLITATGQRVTLRCSPRSGDLSVYWYQQSLDQGLQFLIQYYNGEERAKGNILERFSAQQFPDLHSELNLSSLELGDSALYFCASSVEGRVNTEAFFGQGTRLTVV.

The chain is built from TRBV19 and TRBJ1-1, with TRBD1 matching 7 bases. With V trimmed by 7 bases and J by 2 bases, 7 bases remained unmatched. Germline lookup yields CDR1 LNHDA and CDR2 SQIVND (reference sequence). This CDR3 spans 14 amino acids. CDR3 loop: CASKGGQFNTEAFF. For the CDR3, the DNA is TGTGCCAGTAAAGGGGGACAGTTTAACACTGAAGCTTTCTTT.